One and the same sample provided the 29 T cell receptor beta chains below, sequenced in a study of blood T cell repertoires in COVID-19. Assay: immunoSEQ multiplex PCR; the TCRdb copy retains only in-frame clones and omits some. Among fewer than 250,000 clones listed, 80% to 90% were seen once. Sequencing was carried out using peripheral blood. The receptor set was obtained from a man aged 25-45 years with acute or convalescent COVID-19.

The chain links TRBV11-1 to TRBJ2-3; no definite D call. Germline V CDR1 and CDR2: SGHAT, FQDESV (reference sequence). The CDR3 covers 13 residues. Trimming took off 1 base at V and 2 bases at J, with 4 bases between the two ends. The CDR3 is CASSLDNTDTQYF. CDR3 sequence (DNA): TGTGCCAGCAGCTTAGATAACACAGATACGCAGTATTTT.

The sample holds one count of this clone. J is TRBJ1-1 and V is TRBV6-1; D unresolved. The germline gives CDR1 MNHNS, CDR2 SASEGT. The CDR3 is 13 residues long. V gave up 1 base and J gave up 9 bases, with 12 bases separating them. CDR3 region: CASSEDGNYKAFF. CDR3 in DNA: TGTGCCAGCAGTGAAGACGGGAATTATAAAGCTTTCTTT.

V usage is TRBV7-2 and J usage is TRBJ1-2; 7 bases align to TRBD1. The CDR3 is 15 residues long. V lost 10 bases, J lost 7 bases, and 18 bases stayed unmatched. Germline lookup yields CDR1 SGHTA and CDR2 FQGNSA. In DNA form, the CDR3 reads TGTGCCACCAAGTCCTCGGACAGGCTCAACCTTGGCTACACCTTC. Translating it yields CATKSSDRLNLGYTF.

This chain links TRBV29-1 with TRBJ1-4; D not certain. Germline CDR1 SQVTM, CDR2 ANQGSEA. The CDR3 extends over 11 amino acids. Trimming took off 6 bases at V and 8 bases at J, with 10 bases between the two ends. The CDR3 is CSVKTSEKLFF. In DNA form, the CDR3 reads TGCAGCGTCAAAACTTCGGAAAAACTGTTTTTT.

Concerning this clone: A read error may account for a junction end that differs from germline. The chain combines TRBV7-7 with TRBJ2-1; 13 bases fit TRBD2. The CDR3 extends over 16 amino acids. Germline CDR1 SSHAT, CDR2 FNYEAQ (reference sequence). CDR3 DNA: TGTGCTAGCAGCCCGATGACTAGCGGGGGGTACAATGAGCAGTTCTTC. Its translation: CASSPMTSGGYNEQFF.

The V call is TRBV5-1, the J call TRBJ1-1; perhaps TRBD1 as D (5 bases). Germline-derived CDR1 and CDR2 are SGHRS and YFSETQ. Deletions cut 0 bases from V and 0 bases from J, with 9 bases between. This CDR3 has 15 amino acids. CDR3: CASSLGPGLNTEAFF. CDR3 sequence (DNA): TGCGCCAGCAGCTTGGGTCCAGGGCTGAACACTGAAGCTTTCTTT. Using reference TRBV5-1 and TRBJ1-1 for the parts outside the CDR3, the full variable domain is KAGVTQTPRYLIKTRGQQVTLSCSPISGHRSVSWYQQTPGQGLQFLFEYFSETQRNKGNFPGRFSGRQFSNSRSEMNVSTLELGDSALYLCASSLGPGLNTEAFFGQGTRLTVV.

The rearrangement joins TRBV6-5 to TRBJ1-6; D is unclear. This CDR3 is built from 15 residues. V dropped 6 bases and J dropped 7 bases, with 16 bases sitting between them. Germline CDR1 and CDR2: MNHEY and SVGAGI. The CDR3 region is CASSLRRGMNSPLHF. The CDR3 region has the DNA TGTGCCAGCAGCCTCCGGCGAGGAATGAATTCACCCCTCCACTTT.

The chain joins TRBV11-2 to TRBJ2-1, with 10 bases lining up with TRBD2. J was trimmed by 6 bases and V by 4 bases; bases with no gene match: 9. CDR3 length equals 16 residues. Germline V lookup: CDR1 SGHAT, CDR2 FQNNGV. CDR3 loop: CASSSLLAGRSNEQFF. CDR3 DNA: TGTGCCAGCAGCTCCTTACTAGCGGGGCGAAGCAATGAGCAGTTCTTC.

DNA for the CDR3: TGTGCCAGACTCCTGCTAGCGGGAGTT. This gives the protein CARLLLAGV. This chain links TRBV2 with TRBJ2-7; TRBD2 aligns across 10 bases. The CDR3 covers 9 residues. Looked up from germline, CDR1 is SNHLY and CDR2 is FYNNEI.

The rearrangement joins TRBV15 to TRBJ2-3, with D possibly being TRBD1 (8 bases). Germline values: CDR1 LNHNV, CDR2 YYDKDF (reference sequence). The length of the CDR3 is 19 residues. V gave up 0 bases and J gave up 1 base, with 20 bases separating them. CDR3 DNA sequence: TGTGCCACCAGCAGAGATCGGCGACAGGGGAGGGTGGGCACAGATACGCAGTATTTT. Its protein is CATSRDRRQGRVGTDTQYF.

J is TRBJ2-1 and V is TRBV5-4; no reliable D call. Germline assignment: CDR1 SGHNT and CDR2 YYREEE (reference sequence). The CDR3 spans 11 residues. V was pared by 2 bases and J by 8 bases, with 5 bases between. In DNA form, the CDR3 reads TGTGCCAGCAGCTTCCTCGATGAGCAGTTCTTC. This sequence encodes CASSFLDEQFF. Supplemented by reference TRBV5-4 and TRBJ2-1, the full variable domain reads ETGVTQSPTHLIKTRGQQVTLRCSSQSGHNTVSWYQQALGQGPQFIFQYYREEENGRGNFPPRFSGLQFPNYSSELNVNALELDDSALYLCASSFLDEQFFGPGTRLTVL.

The rearrangement uses TRBV27 and TRBJ2-1; 8 bases agree with TRBD1. The germline CDR1 and CDR2 sequences are MNHEY and SMNVEV (reference sequence). Trimming removed 6 bases from V and 0 bases from J; junction bases left unmatched: 7. The CDR3 sequence is 16 residues long. The CDR3: CASRPTGTGSYNEQFF. CDR3 nucleotide sequence: TGTGCCAGCAGACCAACCGGGACAGGCTCCTACAATGAGCAGTTCTTC.

The rearrangement links TRBV18 to TRBJ1-5; D ambiguous. Germline assignment: CDR1 KGHSH and CDR2 LQKENI. Trimming shortened V by 2 bases and J by 6 bases, and 8 bases separated the two germline ends. The CDR3 is 13 residues long. CDR3 bases: TGTGCCAGCTCACCAGGTCTAGTTCAGCCCCAGCATTTT. Encoded protein: CASSPGLVQPQHF.

V usage is TRBV7-6 and J usage is TRBJ2-1; D may be TRBD2 (6 bases). V gave up 5 bases and J gave up 6 bases, with 14 bases separating them. The CDR3 loop spans 14 amino acids. Looked up from germline, CDR1 is SGHVS and CDR2 is FNYEAQ. This CDR3 is CASSRRLGSNEQFF. CDR3 coding DNA: TGTGCCAGCAGCCGAAGACTAGGGAGCAATGAGCAGTTCTTC.

The rearrangement joins TRBV5-5 to TRBJ1-4, with TRBD1 matching 7 bases. The CDR3 sequence is 15 residues long. Germline CDR1 SGHKS, CDR2 YYEKEE (reference sequence). J lost 2 bases, V lost 2 bases, and 3 bases had no gene match. The CDR3 DNA is TGTGCCAGCAGCTTCTGGGACAGTACTAATGAAAAACTGTTTTTT. Residues: CASSFWDSTNEKLFF.

The J gene is TRBJ2-5, the V gene TRBV9; 8 bases are a match to TRBD1. The germline V gene has CDR1 SGDLS and CDR2 YYNGEE. After removal of 0 bases from V and 5 bases from J, the junction contained 6 bases not matched to a gene. The CDR3 runs to 15 residues. The CDR3 is CASSVEGRGLETQYF. CDR3 sequence (DNA): TGTGCCAGCAGCGTAGAGGGCAGGGGGCTTGAGACCCAGTACTTC. Looking up the rest from reference TRBV9 and TRBJ2-5 gives the full variable domain: DSGVTQTPKHLITATGQRVTLRCSPRSGDLSVYWYQQSLDQGLQFLIQYYNGEERAKGNILERFSAQQFPDLHSELNLSSLELGDSALYFCASSVEGRGLETQYFGPGTRLLVL.

This chain uses TRBV18 with TRBJ1-5, with 7 positions matching TRBD1. J was trimmed by 7 bases and V by 4 bases; bases with no gene match: 7. The CDR3 loop spans 14 amino acids. Germline-derived CDR1 and CDR2 are KGHSH and LQKENI. The CDR3 loop reads CASSLTGVDQPQHF. The DNA of the CDR3 is TGTGCCAGCTCACTCACAGGGGTGGACCAGCCCCAGCATTTT.

This chain uses TRBV12-5 with TRBJ2-5, with 11 bases identical to TRBD2. The CDR3 totals 16 residues. With 4 bases clipped from V and 2 bases from J, the junction kept 6 bases outside the gene matches. The V gene's germline CDR1 is LGHNT and CDR2 FRNRAP. The CDR3 sequence is CASGSRLAGLQETQYF. CDR3 nucleotides: TGTGCTAGTGGTTCCCGACTAGCGGGGCTGCAAGAGACCCAGTACTTC.

This chain uses TRBV4-1 with TRBJ2-7; 7 nucleotides line up with TRBD2. The CDR3 has 14 residues. Germline CDR1 is MGHRA and CDR2 is YSYEKL. With V trimmed by 4 bases and J by 0 bases, 3 bases remained unmatched. The CDR3 DNA reads as TGCGCCAGCAGCCCTAGCGGCAGCTCCTACGAGCAGTACTTC. As protein: CASSPSGSSYEQYF.

This chain links TRBV18 with TRBJ2-7; possible D gene TRBD2, 6 bases. This CDR3 spans 16 amino acids. The germline CDR1 and CDR2 sequences are KGHSH and LQKENI. The V gene lost 4 bases and the J gene lost 0 bases, with 16 bases spanning the gap. The CDR3 here is CASSLGTPINSYEQYF. The CDR3 DNA follows: TGTGCCAGCTCACTCGGGACTCCAATCAACTCCTACGAGCAGTACTTC.

The count of this clone is one. V is TRBV9 and J is TRBJ2-5, with 10 nucleotides matching TRBD1. The CDR3 runs to 16 residues. After removal of 4 bases from V and 4 bases from J, the junction contained 10 bases not matched to a gene. Per the germline V gene, CDR1 is SGDLS and CDR2 is YYNGEE. CDR3 DNA sequence: TGTGCCAGCAGCTTAACTACCGGGACAGGGGTAGAGACCCAGTACTTC. This gives the protein CASSLTTGTGVETQYF. Drawing the rest from reference TRBV9 and TRBJ2-5, the complete variable domain is DSGVTQTPKHLITATGQRVTLRCSPRSGDLSVYWYQQSLDQGLQFLIQYYNGEERAKGNILERFSAQQFPDLHSELNLSSLELGDSALYFCASSLTTGTGVETQYFGPGTRLLVL.

The chain carries TRBV19 and TRBJ2-5; no firm D call. V lost 6 bases, J lost 3 bases, and 8 bases lay in between. Germline CDR1 and CDR2: LNHDA and SQIVND (reference sequence). The CDR3 consists of 12 residues. The CDR3 bases are TGTGCCAGTAGGGGCCAGGAAGAGACCCAGTACTTC. It specifies CASRGQEETQYF.

The V and J genes are TRBV29-1 and TRBJ1-1, with TRBD1 matching 9 bases. CDR1 and CDR2 from the germline V gene are SQVTM and ANQGSEA. The CDR3 length is 14 residues. Trimming took 4 bases from V and 4 from J; bases not matched to a gene: 7. DNA of the CDR3: TGCAGCGTTGTCCCGGGACAGGGCGGCACTGAAGCTTTCTTT. This gives the protein CSVVPGQGGTEAFF.

V is TRBV29-1 and J is TRBJ1-2, with D maybe TRBD1 (5 bases). Germline values: CDR1 SQVTM, CDR2 ANQGSEA. V was cut by 7 bases and J by 0 bases, with 12 bases left in between. CDR3 length: 13 amino acids. CDR3 nucleotides: TGCAGCGCCCTGACAGAAGCTAACTATGGCTACACCTTC. Protein: CSALTEANYGYTF.

The chain combines TRBV6-5 with TRBJ1-4, with TRBD1 identical over 8 bases. This CDR3 comprises 15 residues. From germline, CDR1 is MNHEY and CDR2 SVGAGI. V shed 0 bases and J 7 bases; nucleotides not matched to a gene: 4. The CDR3 DNA reads as TGTGCCAGCAGTTACTCAGGCAGGGGGCTTGAAAAACTGTTTTTT. Translated, it gives CASSYSGRGLEKLFF.

The J gene is TRBJ2-7, the V gene TRBV4-1; D unresolved. Trimming pared 0 bases from V and 1 base from J, leaving 13 bases between. In germline, CDR1 is MGHRA, CDR2 YSYEKL. There are 16 residues in the CDR3. CDR3 residues: CASSQEVAVPSYEQYF. The CDR3 region has the DNA TGCGCCAGCAGCCAAGAGGTGGCGGTCCCGTCCTACGAGCAGTACTTC.

J is TRBJ2-3 and V is TRBV5-1, with D possibly being TRBD1 (5 bases). V gave up 0 bases and J gave up 2 bases, with 13 bases separating them. Germline V gene lookup returns CDR1 SGHRS and CDR2 YFSETQ. This CDR3 contains 16 residues. The CDR3 DNA sequence: TGCGCCAGCAGCTTGGCCCAGGTAGGGGCCACAGATACGCAGTATTTT. Its protein is CASSLAQVGATDTQYF.

The chain is built from TRBV18 and TRBJ2-3; 10 bases fit TRBD1. J gave up 3 bases and V 4 bases, and 13 bases lay outside the gene matches. The length of the CDR3 is 18 residues. Germline V gene lookup returns CDR1 KGHSH and CDR2 LQKENI. The CDR3 nucleotides are TGTGCCAGCTCACTACAGACAGGGGGCATTAGCCGGACAGATACGCAGTATTTT. Its translation: CASSLQTGGISRTDTQYF.

J is TRBJ1-1 and V is TRBV7-6; the match to TRBD1 covers 7 bases. The CDR3 extends over 16 amino acids. J gave up 1 base and V 5 bases, and 10 bases lay outside the gene matches. Germline V gene sequence: CDR1 SGHVS, CDR2 FNYEAQ. The chain's CDR3 is CASSPTRQGRNTEAFF. CDR3 bases: TGTGCCAGCAGCCCGACTCGACAGGGCCGGAACACTGAAGCTTTCTTT.